This is a list of T cell receptor beta chains from one sample in a study of CD8+CD57+ T cells in acquired aplastic anemia. TCRdb ran MiXCR on the reads and lists one entry per CDR3 protein. The sample holds about 180,000 distinct CDR3 sequences, 55% to 65% seen once. The sequencing sample was made of sorted CD4+, CD8+, or CD8+CD57+ T cells (not recorded which) from PBMCs. The receptors stem from a human donor with aplastic anemia. CDR3s include the opening cysteine and the closing phenylalanine or tryptophan. D genes are given only for firm matches. Not every row has a clone size; where given, it reads once, few, many or a size class.

>TRBD1|many|TRBJ2-7|TRBV5-1|17
CASSLTFGTGGRDEQYF
TGCGCCAGCAGCTTGACTTTCGGGACAGGGGGCCGGGACGAGCAGTACTTC
>.|.|TRBJ1-2|TRBV7-3|13
CASGLQGRTGYTF
TGTGCCAGCGGCTTACAGGGCAGGACGGGCTACACCTTC
>TRBD2|.|TRBJ2-1|TRBV10-3|20
CAIRGAATSGGLSSYNEQFF
TGTGCCATCAGGGGGGCCGCGACTAGCGGGGGGTTAAGCTCCTACAATGAGCAGTTCTTC
>.|many|TRBJ1-1|TRBV6-6|13
CASSYSKAVEAFF
TGTGCCAGCAGTTACTCGAAGGCAGTTGAAGCTTTCTTT
>.|few|TRBJ1-6|TRBV10-3|13
CAISESGAAPLHF
TGTGCCATCAGTGAGTCTGGGGCAGCACCCCTCCACTTT
>.|.|TRBJ2-7|TRBV12-3/TRBV12-4|16
CASSSARAQDRDEQYF
TGTGCCAGCAGTTCCGCCCGGGCCCAGGATAGGGACGAGCAGTACTTC
>.|.|TRBJ1-1|TRBV29-1|15
CSVVPYGAGNTEAFF
TGCAGCGTTGTTCCTTACGGCGCCGGGAACACTGAAGCTTTCTTT
>.|.|TRBJ1-1|TRBV2|13
CASSQGQAGKAFF
TGTGCCAGCAGCCAAGGGCAAGCAGGGAAAGCTTTCTTT
>TRBD2|.|TRBJ2-3|TRBV27|15
CASSSLAGGTDTQYF
TGTGCCAGCAGTTCACTAGCGGGAGGCACAGATACGCAGTATTTT
>.|.|TRBJ2-2|TRBV24-1|17
CATSDPGASAYTGELFF
TGTGCCACCAGTGATCCCGGGGCTAGCGCTTACACCGGGGAGCTGTTTTTT
>.|.|TRBJ2-7|TRBV2|18
CASSVSWAAPSESYEQYF
TGTGCCAGCAGTGTGAGCTGGGCCGCCCCTTCTGAGTCTTACGAGCAGTACTTC
>.|many|TRBJ2-7|TRBV19|13
CASSIGQGGEQYF
TGTGCCAGTAGTATAGGGCAGGGCGGCGAGCAGTACTTC
>.|.|TRBJ1-2|TRBV4-1|16
CASSQAPVTDNYGYTF
TGCGCCAGCAGCCAAGCCCCGGTCACGGACAACTATGGCTACACCTTC
>.|.|TRBJ2-7|TRBV10-2|14
CASGPGHGPYEQYF
TGCGCCAGCGGACCGGGCCATGGCCCCTACGAACAGTACTTC
>.|.|TRBJ2-7|TRBV7-4|11
CASSPKHEQYF
TGTGCCAGCAGCCCTAAGCACGAGCAGTACTTC
>.|many|TRBJ1-1|TRBV25-1|13
CASSVGRNTEAFF
TGTGCCAGCAGTGTTGGCAGGAACACTGAAGCTTTCTTT
>.|.|TRBJ2-3|TRBV20-1|13
CSAMRGQRDTQYF
TGCAGTGCCATGCGCGGACAGCGAGATACGCAGTATTTT
>TRBD1|.|TRBJ1-1|TRBV7-2|14
CASSRMTGGVGAFF
TGTGCCAGCAGCAGAATGACAGGGGGCGTAGGAGCTTTCTTT
>TRBD2|.|TRBJ2-1|TRBV27|14
CASSLAGGFDEQFF
TGTGCCAGCAGTCTAGCGGGGGGGTTCGATGAGCAGTTCTTC
>TRBD1|.|TRBJ1-5|TRBV20-1|14
CSAPARGQNQPQHF
TGCAGTGCGCCTGCCAGGGGACAGAATCAGCCCCAGCATTTT
>.|many|TRBJ2-7|TRBV7-8|13
CASSVGLRDEQYF
TGTGCCAGCAGCGTAGGCTTGAGGGACGAGCAGTACTTC
>.|.|TRBJ1-1|TRBV10-3|14
CAISEGQRNTGAFF
TGTGCCATCAGTGAGGGACAGAGAAACACTGGAGCTTTCTTT
>.|.|TRBJ2-7|TRBV20-1|12
CSAPRLGGEQYF
TGCAGTGCCCCGCGACTAGGTGGCGAGCAGTACTTC
>.|.|TRBJ2-7|TRBV20-1|14
CSARDLRHSYEQYF
TGCAGTGCTAGAGATCTACGGCACTCCTACGAGCAGTACTTC
>.|few|TRBJ1-2|TRBV19|12
CASSFAGDGYTF
TGTGCCAGTAGTTTCGCAGGGGACGGCTACACCTTC
>.|once|TRBJ1-2|TRBV20-1|14
CSADMTGINYDYTF
TGCAGTGCTGACATGACAGGAATTAACTATGACTACACCTTC
>.|.|TRBJ1-1|TRBV13|15
CASSPGTGGATEAFF
TGTGCCAGCAGCCCCGGGACTGGGGGTGCCACTGAAGCTTTCTTT
>.|many|TRBJ2-3|TRBV4-2|14
CASSQDPGTDTQYF
TGCGCCAGCAGCCAGGATCCAGGGACAGATACGCAGTATTTT
>TRBD2|few|TRBJ2-5|TRBV20-1|13
CSAKTSGSETQYF
TGCAGTGCTAAGACTAGCGGGAGTGAGACCCAGTACTTC
>.|.|TRBJ2-5|TRBV20-1|13
CSGEGLRRETQYF
TGCAGTGGGGAAGGACTCCGTAGAGAGACCCAGTACTTC
>.|few|TRBJ2-3|TRBV15|14
CATSRDRGADTQYF
TGTGCCACCAGCAGAGACAGGGGTGCAGATACGCAGTATTTT
>.|.|TRBJ1-5|TRBV20-1|15
CSVRGAGDSNQPQHF
TGCAGTGTTAGGGGGGCGGGGGACAGCAATCAGCCCCAGCATTTT
>.|many|TRBJ2-1|TRBV2|15
CASSEKGLAYNEQFF
TGTGCCAGCAGTGAAAAGGGACTTGCCTACAATGAGCAGTTCTTC
>.|.|TRBJ1-3|TRBV7-9|14
CASSLVAGQETIYF
TGTGCCAGCAGCTTAGTGGCGGGGCAAGAGACCATATATTTT
>.|.|TRBJ2-1|TRBV24-1|16
CATSDLNRTRRDEQFF
TGTGCCACCAGTGATTTGAACAGGACCCGGAGGGATGAGCAGTTCTTC
>.|many|TRBJ2-7|TRBV3-1|13
CASSQDAPYEQYF
TGTGCCAGCAGCCAAGACGCCCCCTACGAGCAGTACTTC
>.|.|TRBJ2-7|TRBV9|15
CASSLEGDVSYEQYF
TGTGCCAGCAGCCTGGAAGGGGACGTATCCTACGAGCAGTACTTC
>TRBD1|.|TRBJ2-3|TRBV20-1|15
CSASGTGDLTDTQYF
TGCAGTGCATCGGGGACAGGCGACCTCACAGATACGCAGTATTTT
>TRBD1|.|TRBJ1-2|TRBV24-1|13
CATSSQGGYGYTF
TGTGCCACCAGTTCCCAGGGGGGATATGGCTACACCTTC
>.|.|TRBJ2-3|TRBV24-1|15
CATSDTAGSTDTQYF
TGTGCCACCAGTGATACGGCAGGGAGCACAGATACGCAGTATTTT
>.|.|TRBJ2-7|TRBV7-9|15
CASSFSPLVGYEQYF
TGTGCCAGCAGCTTCTCGCCCTTGGTGGGATACGAGCAGTACTTC
>.|.|TRBJ2-7|TRBV7-9|15
CASTQTGQRVSEQYF
TGTGCCAGCACCCAGACAGGACAAAGGGTCTCCGAGCAGTACTTC
>TRBD1|.|TRBJ2-5|TRBV15|16
CATSRGGQGVQETQYF
TGTGCCACCAGCAGAGGGGGACAGGGGGTCCAAGAGACCCAGTACTTC
>TRBD2|.|TRBJ2-3|TRBV7-3|13
CASSLIREGQFYF
TGTGCCAGCAGCTTAATACGGGAGGGCCAATTTTATTTT
>.|.|TRBJ1-2|TRBV2|14
CASRGTVPSSGYTF
TGTGCCAGCAGGGGGACGGTTCCTTCTAGTGGCTACACCTTC
>.|.|TRBJ1-1|TRBV5-1|16
CASSLAPDDWNTEAFF
TGCGCCAGCAGCTTAGCCCCGGACGACTGGAACACTGAAGCTTTCTTT
>.|.|TRBJ1-2|TRBV25-1|12
CASSEALYGYTF
TGTGCCAGCAGTGAAGCTCTCTATGGCTACACCTTC
>.|.|TRBJ1-2|TRBV6-1|12
CTSIGANYGYTF
TGTACCAGTATCGGGGCTAACTATGGCTACACCTTC
>.|.|TRBJ2-7|TRBV2|15
CASSQVTGTSYEQYF
TGCGCCAGCAGCCAAGTAACAGGTACCTCCTACGAGCAGTACTTC
>TRBD1|.|TRBJ1-6|TRBV6-5|15
CASNNRGDRNSPLHF
TGTGCCAGCAACAACCGGGGGGACAGGAATTCACCCCTCCACTTT
>TRBD1|.|TRBJ2-7|TRBV7-9|15
CASSRRDRGSYEQYF
TGTGCCAGCAGCCGGCGGGACAGGGGATCCTACGAGCAGTACTTC
>TRBD2|.|TRBJ2-7|TRBV2|13
CASSALAGGEQYF
TGTGCCAGCAGTGCCTTGGCGGGGGGCGAGCAGTACTTC